One T cell receptor beta chain is described in this entry. Only in-frame clones appear in the TCRdb table, and some are missing; sequencing was by immunoSEQ multiplex PCR. The data hold 200,000 to 250,000 clones, with about four fifths observed a single time. Germline V gives CDR1 MDHEN, CDR2 SYDVKM. CDR3 length equals 13 residues. Trimming pared 5 bases from V and 6 bases from J, leaving 10 bases between. The sample comes from a study of blood T cell repertoires in COVID-19. Overall study context: The analysed material was cDNA or gDNA that came from T cells, B-cell-depleted T cells, or PBMCs.

The clonotype comes from a woman of 80 years or more with COVID-19, enrolled during active disease. The sequenced material came from peripheral blood. The chain joins TRBV28 to TRBJ2-2, with D uncertain. The CDR3 DNA reads TGTGCCAGCAGTCCCCGCCAGGCCGGGGAGCTGTTTTTT. Translated, it gives CASSPRQAGELFF.